The 4 T cell receptor beta chains listed next were all sequenced from one sample in a study of blood T cells in healthy people across ages. PCR was performed a second time for 7 to 11 cycles using a sample-barcoded 5' primer and a J-beta primer mix. TCRdb processed the 5' RACE reads anew with MiXCR; each CDR3 protein has one entry. The profile shows fewer than 1 million distinct CDR3 sequences, 40% to 50% of them singletons. Specimen: blood. These TCRs come from a man aged 55 to 70 in good health.

This clonotype was detected only a few times. The CDR3, as DNA: TGCAGCCTGTACAGGGTGGGGTATGGCTACACCTTC. The encoded protein is CSLYRVGYGYTF. V usage is TRBV29-1 and J usage is TRBJ1-2, with TRBD1 as a possible D gene (6 bases). The V and J ends lost 8 bases and 5 bases respectively, with 15 bases between them. Germline loops: CDR1 SQVTM, CDR2 ANQGSEA. The CDR3 consists of 12 residues.

This clonotype came up a few times. Here the CDR3 reads CASSPREVPNYGYTF. CDR3 nucleotide sequence: TGTGCCAGCTCACCACGGGAGGTTCCAAACTATGGCTACACCTTC. The chain carries TRBV18 and TRBJ1-2; D is undetermined. Trimming cost V 1 base and J 2 bases, with 11 bases left between them. CDR1 and CDR2 from the germline V gene are KGHSH and LQKENI. This CDR3 has 15 residues.

The rearrangement links TRBV10-3 to TRBJ1-5, with 7 nucleotides matching TRBD1. The CDR3 spans 14 residues. The V gene end was trimmed by 3 bases and the J gene end by 8 bases; junction bases not matched to a gene: 7. Germline CDR1 is ENHRY and CDR2 is SYGVKD. The chain's CDR3 is CAISDHRGREPQHF. The CDR3 DNA sequence: TGTGCCATCAGTGACCACAGGGGTAGAGAGCCCCAGCATTTT.

This chain uses TRBV29-1 with TRBJ2-1; unclear D gene. CDR3 length: 12 amino acids. Trimming took off 4 bases at V and 4 bases at J, with 8 bases between the two ends. Germline-derived CDR1 and CDR2 are SQVTM and ANQGSEA. The CDR3 loop is CSVVAAYNEQFF. In nucleotides, the CDR3 is TGCAGCGTTGTAGCTGCTTACAATGAGCAGTTCTTC.